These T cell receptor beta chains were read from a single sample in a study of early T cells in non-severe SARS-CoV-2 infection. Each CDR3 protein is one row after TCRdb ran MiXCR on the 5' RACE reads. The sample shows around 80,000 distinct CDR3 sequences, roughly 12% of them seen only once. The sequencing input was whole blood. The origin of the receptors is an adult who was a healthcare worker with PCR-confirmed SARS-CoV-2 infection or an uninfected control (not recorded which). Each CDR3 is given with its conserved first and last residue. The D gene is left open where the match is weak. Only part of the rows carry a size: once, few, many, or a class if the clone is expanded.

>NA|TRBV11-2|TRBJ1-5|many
CASSLGAGDQPQHF
TGTGCCAGCAGCTTAGGGGCAGGGGATCAGCCCCAGCATTTT
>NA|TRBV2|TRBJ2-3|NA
CAGGTVPTDTQYF
TGTGCCGGGGGGACAGTCCCCACAGATACGCAGTATTTT
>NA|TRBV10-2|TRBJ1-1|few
CASSESRGVNTEAFF
TGCGCCAGCAGTGAGAGTCGGGGAGTGAACACTGAAGCTTTCTTT
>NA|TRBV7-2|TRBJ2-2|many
CASSLVRRGTGELFF
TGTGCCAGCAGCTTAGTAAGGCGGGGCACCGGGGAGCTGTTTTTT
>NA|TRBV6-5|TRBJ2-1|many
CASSYRVVAGRQFF
TGTGCCAGCAGTTACAGGGTGGTTGCTGGGAGGCAGTTCTTC
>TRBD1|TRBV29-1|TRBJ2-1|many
CSVGQFSYNEQFF
TGCAGCGTGGGACAGTTCTCCTACAATGAGCAGTTCTTC
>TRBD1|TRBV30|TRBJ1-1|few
CAWSDWDRGTEAFF
TGTGCCTGGAGTGACTGGGACAGGGGCACTGAAGCTTTCTTT
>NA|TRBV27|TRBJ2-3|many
CASRQLPSVADTQYF
TGTGCCAGCAGACAATTACCATCAGTGGCCGATACGCAGTATTTT
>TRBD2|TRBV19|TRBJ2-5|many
CASSMTGRAGETQYF
TGTGCCAGTAGTATGACCGGGAGGGCCGGAGAGACCCAGTACTTC
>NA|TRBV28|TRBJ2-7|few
CASVGVGEPTYEQYF
TGTGCCAGCGTAGGGGTCGGCGAACCTACCTACGAGCAGTACTTC
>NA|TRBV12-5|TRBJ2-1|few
CASAWDIPYNEQFF
TGTGCTAGTGCTTGGGACATTCCCTACAATGAGCAGTTCTTC
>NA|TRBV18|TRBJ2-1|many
CASGSPVTYNEQFF
TGTGCCAGCGGGAGCCCAGTGACCTACAATGAGCAGTTCTTC
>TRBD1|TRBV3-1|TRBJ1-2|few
CASSHRTGGGGYTF
TGTGCCAGCAGCCATCGGACAGGGGGCGGCGGCTACACCTTC
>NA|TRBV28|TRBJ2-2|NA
CASSLNRPDGELFF
TGTGCCAGCAGTTTAAATAGGCCCGACGGGGAGCTGTTTTTT
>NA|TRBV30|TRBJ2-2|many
CAWSDENTGELFF
TGTGCCTGGAGTGACGAAAACACCGGGGAGCTGTTTTTT
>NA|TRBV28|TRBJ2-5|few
CASSLWASKTQYF
TGTGCCAGCAGTTTATGGGCCTCGAAGACCCAGTACTTC
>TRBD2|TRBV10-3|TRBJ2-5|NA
CASLAGGQETQYF
TGTGCCAGTCTAGCGGGAGGACAAGAGACCCAGTACTTC
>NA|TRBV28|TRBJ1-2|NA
CASDRAPGGYTF
TGTGCCAGCGATAGGGCACCGGGGGGCTACACCTTC
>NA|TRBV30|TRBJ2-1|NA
CAWSGDAYNEQFF
TGTGCCTGGAGTGGGGACGCGTACAATGAGCAGTTCTTC
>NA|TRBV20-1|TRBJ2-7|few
CSASGSGYEQYF
TGCAGTGCTAGTGGTTCAGGCTACGAGCAGTACTTC
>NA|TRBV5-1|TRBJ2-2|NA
CASSLDAPNTGELFF
TGCGCCAGCAGCTTGGACGCTCCGAACACCGGGGAGCTGTTTTTT
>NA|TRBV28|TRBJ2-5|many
CASSLWQQETQYF
TGTGCCAGCAGTTTATGGCAGCAAGAGACCCAGTACTTC
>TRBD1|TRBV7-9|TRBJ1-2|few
CASSPAGTGGLYGYTF
TGTGCCAGCAGCCCCGCCGGGACAGGGGGCCTCTATGGCTACACCTTC
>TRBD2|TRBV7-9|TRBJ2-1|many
CASSPGTSGTSEQFF
TGTGCCAGCAGCCCAGGGACTAGCGGGACGAGTGAGCAGTTCTTC
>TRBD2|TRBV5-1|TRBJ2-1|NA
CASSSLAGRYNEQFF
TGCGCCAGCAGCTCGCTAGCGGGAAGGTACAATGAGCAGTTCTTC
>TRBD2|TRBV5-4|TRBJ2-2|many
CASSPSGINTGELFF
TGTGCCAGCAGCCCTAGCGGGATCAACACCGGGGAGCTGTTTTTT
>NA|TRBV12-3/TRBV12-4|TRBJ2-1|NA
CASSLGVAYKEQFF
TGTGCCAGCAGCCTTGGGGTAGCGTACAAAGAGCAGTTCTTC
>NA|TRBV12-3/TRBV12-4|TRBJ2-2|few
CASERGFRGGSTGELFF
TGTGCCAGCGAGAGAGGGTTTAGGGGAGGAAGTACCGGGGAGCTGTTTTTT
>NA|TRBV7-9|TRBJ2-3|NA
CASTSPVPDTDTQYF
TGTGCCAGCACCTCCCCAGTTCCCGACACAGATACGCAGTATTTT
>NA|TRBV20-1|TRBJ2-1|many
CSASGQASGRYNEQFF
TGCAGTGCTTCAGGGCAGGCCTCGGGTCGATACAATGAGCAGTTCTTC
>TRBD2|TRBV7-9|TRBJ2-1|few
CASSLTSKNEQFF
TGTGCCAGCAGCTTGACTAGCAAAAATGAGCAGTTCTTC
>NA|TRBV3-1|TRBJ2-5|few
CASSQDQWKGGQETQYF
TGTGCCAGCAGCCAAGATCAGTGGAAAGGGGGTCAAGAGACCCAGTACTTC
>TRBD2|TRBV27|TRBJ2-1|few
CASSRRTSSANEQFF
TGTGCCAGCAGTCGCCGGACTAGCAGTGCCAATGAGCAGTTCTTC
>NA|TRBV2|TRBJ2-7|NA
CASSVGRSLTEQYF
TGTGCCAGCAGTGTGGGCAGGTCGCTGACCGAGCAGTACTTC
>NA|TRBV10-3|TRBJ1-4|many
CAISEENEKLFF
TGTGCCATCAGTGAGGAAAATGAAAAACTGTTTTTT
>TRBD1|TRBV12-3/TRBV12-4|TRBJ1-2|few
CASSPGTGGYGYTF
TGTGCCAGCAGTCCCGGGACAGGGGGCTATGGCTACACCTTC
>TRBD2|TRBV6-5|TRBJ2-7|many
CASRAASGVYEQYF
TGTGCCAGCCGAGCGGCTAGCGGAGTGTACGAGCAGTACTTC
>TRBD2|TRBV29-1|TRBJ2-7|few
CSVEDRSAKTSGLYEQYF
TGCAGCGTTGAAGATCGGTCAGCCAAGACTAGCGGCCTTTACGAGCAGTACTTC
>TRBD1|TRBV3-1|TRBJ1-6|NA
CASSQDRDSVRSPLHF
TGTGCCAGCAGCCAAGACCGGGACAGTGTTCGATCACCCCTCCACTTT
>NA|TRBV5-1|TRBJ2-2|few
CASSLDRSDTGELFF
TGCGCCAGCAGCTTGGATCGGTCCGACACCGGGGAGCTGTTTTTT
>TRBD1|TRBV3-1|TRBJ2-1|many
CASSQSDRAEFF
TGTGCCAGCAGCCAATCTGACAGGGCTGAGTTCTTC
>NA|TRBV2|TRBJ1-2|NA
CASSDGYTF
TGTGCCAGCAGTGATGGCTACACCTTC
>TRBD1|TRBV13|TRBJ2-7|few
CASSPQTGVEYEQYF
TGTGCCAGCAGCCCACAGACAGGGGTAGAGTACGAGCAGTACTTC
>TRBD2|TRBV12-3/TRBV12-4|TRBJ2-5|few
CASGLAGQETQYF
TGTGCCAGTGGACTAGCGGGTCAAGAGACCCAGTACTTC
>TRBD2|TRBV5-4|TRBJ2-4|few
CASSGGLAVSNIQYF
TGTGCCAGCAGCGGGGGACTAGCGGTCTCAAACATTCAGTACTTC
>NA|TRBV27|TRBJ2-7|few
CVAGLSGREQYF
TGTGTCGCCGGACTAAGTGGCAGGGAGCAGTACTTC
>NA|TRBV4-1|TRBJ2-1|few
CASREGGYNEQFF
TGCGCCAGCAGAGAAGGAGGGTACAATGAGCAGTTCTTC
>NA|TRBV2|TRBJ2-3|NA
CASSEEGEDTQYF
TGTGCCAGCAGTGAGGAAGGCGAAGATACGCAGTATTTT
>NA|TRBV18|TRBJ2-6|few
CASSQSRLGLGANVLTF
TGTGCCAGCTCACAGTCTAGGTTGGGACTGGGGGCCAACGTCCTGACTTTC
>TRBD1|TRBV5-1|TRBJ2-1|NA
CASSSGSGGRYNEQFF
TGCGCCAGCAGCTCAGGGTCAGGGGGCAGGTACAATGAGCAGTTCTTC
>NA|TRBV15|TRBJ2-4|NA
CATSKTRYSKNIQYF
TGTGCCACCAGCAAAACTAGGTATTCCAAAAACATTCAGTACTTC
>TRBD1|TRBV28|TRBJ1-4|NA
CASSSGTVSSF
TGTGCCAGCAGTTCCGGGACAGTGAGCTCTTTT
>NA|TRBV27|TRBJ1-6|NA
CASSLWDCYNSPLHF
TGTGCCAGCAGTTTGTGGGACTGCTATAATTCACCCCTCCACTTT
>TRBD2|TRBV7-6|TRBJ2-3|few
CASSSPLAGADTQYF
TGTGCCAGCAGCTCACCTCTAGCGGGAGCAGATACGCAGTATTTT
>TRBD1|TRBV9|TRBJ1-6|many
CASSVGQGANSPLHF
TGTGCCAGCAGCGTTGGTCAGGGGGCGAATTCACCCCTCCACTTT
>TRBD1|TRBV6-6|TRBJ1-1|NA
CASSFDRGWTEAFF
TGTGCCAGCAGTTTTGACAGGGGTTGGACTGAAGCTTTCTTT
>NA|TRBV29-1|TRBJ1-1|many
CSVVYTEAFF
TGCAGCGTTGTATACACTGAAGCTTTCTTT